This T cell receptor (beta chain) was recorded in a study of blood T cell repertoires in COVID-19. Germline V lookup: CDR1 LGHNA, CDR2 YSLEER. The V and J ends lost 1 base and 0 bases, in that order; junction bases with no gene match: 6. The CDR3 extends over 17 amino acids. Repertoires were generated with immunoSEQ multiplex PCR, while TCRdb's copy carries only in-frame clones and drops some. This table holds roughly 150,000 clones, roughly 85% found once. Source material: peripheral blood. The TCR sequence derives from a human donor in a cohort sampled during active COVID-19. V is TRBV4-3 and J is TRBJ1-1; 9 nucleotides line up with TRBD1. The CDR3 nucleotides read TGCGCCAGCAGCCAAGGCCTGACAGGGGGATTGAACACTGAAGCTTTCTTT. It encodes CASSQGLTGGLNTEAFF.